This entry lists 7 T cell receptor beta chains sequenced from one sample in a study of blood T cell repertoires in COVID-19. Only in-frame clones appear in the TCRdb table, and some are missing; sequencing was by immunoSEQ multiplex PCR. The sample comprises 350,000 to 400,000 clones, about nine tenths of which are singletons, and 0.8% to 0.9% rests with the top ten. The sequencing input was PBMCs or T cells enriched from blood (not recorded which). The source is a middle-aged woman who had been exposed to COVID-19.

This sequence joins TRBV4-3 and TRBJ2-3, with D maybe TRBD2 (5 bases). The V gene lost 0 bases and the J gene lost 0 bases, with 10 bases spanning the gap. Germline V lookup: CDR1 LGHNA, CDR2 YSLEER. The CDR3 loop spans 16 amino acids. The CDR3 DNA follows: TGCGCCAGCAGCCAAGATGCGGGCCCCAGCACAGATACGCAGTATTTT. This encodes CASSQDAGPSTDTQYF.

The J gene is TRBJ1-3, the V gene TRBV30; D call uncertain. The V end was cut by 1 base, the J end by 0 bases, with 10 bases between. CDR1 GTSNPN and CDR2 SVGIG come from the germline V gene (reference sequence). This CDR3 is 15 amino acids long. The CDR3 DNA follows: TGTGCCTGGAGTGCCACGAGGTACTCTGGAAACACCATATATTTT. Translating it yields CAWSATRYSGNTIYF.

The rearrangement links TRBV5-1 to TRBJ1-1; unclear D gene. V lost 0 bases to trimming and J lost 1 base, with 10 bases between them. The CDR3 is 15 residues long. Germline V gene sequence: CDR1 SGHRS, CDR2 YFSETQ. The CDR3 nucleotides read TGCGCCAGCAGCTTGGTGCCGGGAGAGAACACTGAAGCTTTCTTT. Translating gives CASSLVPGENTEAFF. Full variable domain (remainder filled in from reference TRBV5-1 and TRBJ1-1): KAGVTQTPRYLIKTRGQQVTLSCSPISGHRSVSWYQQTPGQGLQFLFEYFSETQRNKGNFPGRFSGRQFSNSRSEMNVSTLELGDSALYLCASSLVPGENTEAFFGQGTRLTVV.

The chain combines TRBV6-5 with TRBJ2-3; 11 bases fit TRBD2. Germline lookup yields CDR1 MNHEY and CDR2 SVGAGI. Trimming cost V 10 bases and J 1 base; bases outside gene matches: 7. The CDR3 has 15 amino acids. This CDR3 is CANKLAGVRTDTQYF. The CDR3, as DNA: TGTGCCAACAAACTAGCGGGGGTTCGCACAGATACGCAGTATTTT.

The rearrangement links TRBV6-2 or TRBV6-3 to TRBJ2-5; D perhaps matches TRBD1 (7 bases). Germline values: CDR1 MNHEY, CDR2 SVGEGT. This CDR3 has 14 residues. V lost 6 bases to trimming and J lost 5 bases, with 16 bases between them. DNA for the CDR3: TGTGCCAGCAGCCCATTACAGGGGAGGGAGACCCAGTACTTC. This codes for CASSPLQGRETQYF.

J is TRBJ1-1 and V is TRBV25-1; TRBD1 agrees at 8 bases. Unmatched junction bases numbered 5, after V lost 2 bases and J lost 3 bases. Per germline, CDR1 MGHDK and CDR2 SYGVNS. The CDR3 is 15 residues long. For the CDR3, the DNA is TGTGCCAGCAGTGAAACCAGGGGGCCGCACACTGAAGCTTTCTTT. It is translated as CASSETRGPHTEAFF.

This clone was picked up a small number of times. The chain joins TRBV27 to TRBJ2-2, with TRBD2 matching over 7 bases. CDR3 length: 15 amino acids. Germline V lookup: CDR1 MNHEY, CDR2 SMNVEV (reference sequence). Trimming removed 7 bases from V and 5 bases from J; junction bases left unmatched: 10. The CDR3 DNA reads TGTGCCAGCACTCTATGGGAGGGATTTACCGGGGAGCTGTTTTTT. Its translation is CASTLWEGFTGELFF.